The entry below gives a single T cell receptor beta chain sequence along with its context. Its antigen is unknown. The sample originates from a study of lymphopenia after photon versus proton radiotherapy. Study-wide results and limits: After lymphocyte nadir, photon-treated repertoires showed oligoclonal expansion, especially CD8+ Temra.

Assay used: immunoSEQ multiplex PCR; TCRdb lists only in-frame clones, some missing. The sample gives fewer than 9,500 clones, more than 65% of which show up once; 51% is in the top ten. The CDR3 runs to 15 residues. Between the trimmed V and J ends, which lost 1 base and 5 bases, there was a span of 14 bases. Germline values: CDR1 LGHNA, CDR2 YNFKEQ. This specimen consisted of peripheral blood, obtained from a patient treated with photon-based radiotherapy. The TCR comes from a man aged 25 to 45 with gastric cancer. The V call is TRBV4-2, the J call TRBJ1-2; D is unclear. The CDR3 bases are TGTGCCAGCAGCCAAGCGGAGACGGACGGTTATGGCTACACCTTC. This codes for CASSQAETDGYGYTF.